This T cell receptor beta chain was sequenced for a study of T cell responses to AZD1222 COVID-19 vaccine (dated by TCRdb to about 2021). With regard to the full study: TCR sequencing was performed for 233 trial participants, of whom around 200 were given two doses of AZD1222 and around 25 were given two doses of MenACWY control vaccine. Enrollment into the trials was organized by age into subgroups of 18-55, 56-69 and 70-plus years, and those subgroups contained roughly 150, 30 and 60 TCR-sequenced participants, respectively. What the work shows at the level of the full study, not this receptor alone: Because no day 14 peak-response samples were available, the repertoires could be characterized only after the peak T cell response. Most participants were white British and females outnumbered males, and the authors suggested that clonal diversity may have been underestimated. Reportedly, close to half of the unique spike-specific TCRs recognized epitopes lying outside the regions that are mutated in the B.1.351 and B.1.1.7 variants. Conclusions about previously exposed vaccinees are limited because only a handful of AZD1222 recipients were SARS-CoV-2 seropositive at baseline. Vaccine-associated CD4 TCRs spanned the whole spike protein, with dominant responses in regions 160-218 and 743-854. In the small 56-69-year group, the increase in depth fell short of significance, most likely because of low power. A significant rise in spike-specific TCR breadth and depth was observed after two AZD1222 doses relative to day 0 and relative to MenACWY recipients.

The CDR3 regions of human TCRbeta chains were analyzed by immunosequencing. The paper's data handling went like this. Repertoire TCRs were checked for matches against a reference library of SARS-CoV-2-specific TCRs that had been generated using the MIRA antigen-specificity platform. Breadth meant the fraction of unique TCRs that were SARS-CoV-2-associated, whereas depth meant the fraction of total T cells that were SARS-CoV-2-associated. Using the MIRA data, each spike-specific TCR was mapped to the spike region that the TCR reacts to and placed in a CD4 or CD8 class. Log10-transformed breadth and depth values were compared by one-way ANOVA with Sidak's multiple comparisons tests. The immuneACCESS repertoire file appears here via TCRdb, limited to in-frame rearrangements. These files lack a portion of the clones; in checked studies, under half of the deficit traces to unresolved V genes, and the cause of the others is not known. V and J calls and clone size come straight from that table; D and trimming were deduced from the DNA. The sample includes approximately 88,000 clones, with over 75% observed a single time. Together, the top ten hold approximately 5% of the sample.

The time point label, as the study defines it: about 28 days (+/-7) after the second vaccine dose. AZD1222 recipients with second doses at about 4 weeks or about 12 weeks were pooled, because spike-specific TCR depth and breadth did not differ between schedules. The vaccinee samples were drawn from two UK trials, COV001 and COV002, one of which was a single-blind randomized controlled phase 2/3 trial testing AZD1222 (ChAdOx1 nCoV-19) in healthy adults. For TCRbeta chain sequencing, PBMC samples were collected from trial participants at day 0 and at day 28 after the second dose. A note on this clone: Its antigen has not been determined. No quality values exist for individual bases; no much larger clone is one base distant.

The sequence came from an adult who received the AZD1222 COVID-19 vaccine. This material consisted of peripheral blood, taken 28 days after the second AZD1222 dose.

The CDR3 reads CASSFSLSEAFF. Read as DNA, the sequence is TGTGCCAGCAGTTTTTCCTTGTCTGAAGCTTTCTTT. The rearranged chain carries TRBV12-3 or TRBV12-4 and TRBJ1-1; the D gene is not confidently resolved. Reading from cysteine to phenylalanine, the CDR3 counts 12 amino acids. Left in the record is the CDR3 DNA by itself, 36 bases read in frame from the first base. V is pared back by 3 bases and J by 6 bases, with 8 bases lying between the germline termini.